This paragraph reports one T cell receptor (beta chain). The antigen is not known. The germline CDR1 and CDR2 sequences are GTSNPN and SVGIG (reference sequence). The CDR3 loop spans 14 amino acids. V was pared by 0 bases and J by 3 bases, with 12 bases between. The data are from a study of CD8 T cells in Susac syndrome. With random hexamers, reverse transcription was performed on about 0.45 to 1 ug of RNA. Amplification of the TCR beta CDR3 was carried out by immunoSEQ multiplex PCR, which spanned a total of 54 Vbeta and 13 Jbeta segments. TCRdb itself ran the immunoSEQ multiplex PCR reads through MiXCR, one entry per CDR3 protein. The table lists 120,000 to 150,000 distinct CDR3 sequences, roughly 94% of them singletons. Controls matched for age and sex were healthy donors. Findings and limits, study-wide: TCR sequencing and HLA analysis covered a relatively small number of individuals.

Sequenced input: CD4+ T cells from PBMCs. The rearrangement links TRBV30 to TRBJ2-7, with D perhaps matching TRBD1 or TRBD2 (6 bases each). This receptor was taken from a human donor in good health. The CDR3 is CAWSVGGTGYEQYF. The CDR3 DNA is TGTGCCTGGAGTGTAGGGGGGACGGGCTACGAGCAGTACTTC.